What follows describes a single T cell receptor (beta chain). Its specificity is unknown. It was 5'RACE with constant-segment primers that produced the TCR alpha and TCR beta cDNA libraries, which carried sample barcodes and UMIs. TCRdb processed the 5' RACE reads anew with MiXCR; each CDR3 protein has one entry. The table lists tens of thousands of distinct CDR3 sequences, approximately 15% of them singletons. The sample is drawn from a study of T-cell memory formation after mild COVID-19. Whole-study context: The TCR clusters were mostly specific to one donor.

Study observations and caveats: The authors left the SARS-CoV-2 specificity of second-wave clones peaking on day 37 unconfirmed.

This TCR derives from an adult woman who had mild COVID-19 (a few samples of this study predate the infection). Cell type and time point are not known. Sequencing used PBMCs or a T cell subset sorted from them (not recorded which).

CDR3 DNA: TGTGCCAGCAGTTCAGCACCGGGACAGGGGGCATCAGATACGCAGTATTTT. Protein product: CASSSAPGQGASDTQYF. V gene TRBV27 combines with J gene TRBJ2-3, with 12 bases matching TRBD1. The trim removed 4 bases at V and 4 bases at J, leaving 9 bases unmatched. Germline CDR1 MNHEY, CDR2 SMNVEV (reference sequence). The CDR3 runs 17 residues.